This entry features one TCR beta chain sequence. The antigen is not known. Trimming at V came to 3 bases and at J to 0 bases, leaving 5 bases not matched to a gene. CDR1 is SGHRS and CDR2 is YFSETQ in the germline V gene. The CDR3 is 17 residues long. Researchers ran the PCR with 60 Vbeta and 13 Jbeta primers. Sequencing used immunoSEQ multiplex PCR; TCRdb keeps in-frame clones, though not all of them. Among 150,000 to 200,000 clones, roughly 79% were seen once, and the ten largest hold about 2.1%. The data were obtained in a study of cytomegalovirus exposure and HLA in healthy donors. Study details: Unique TCR beta sequences numbering 117 million came from 150 million to 200 million T cells in an earlier analysis.

Overall study results and limits: Later analysis associated a missense DCLRE1C variant with TCR beta V- and J-gene trimming. About 87% or about 30% of the time was how often most TCR beta V segments were productive, according to an earlier analysis.

The chain combines TRBV5-1 with TRBJ2-6; the match to TRBD1 covers 8 bases. This sequence originates from a man aged 25-45 years in good health and CMV-seronegative. Material: PBMCs. CDR3 sequence: CASSSGTGVSGANVLTF. The CDR3, as DNA: TGCGCCAGCAGCTCGGGGACAGGAGTCTCTGGGGCCAACGTCCTGACTTTC.